The 22 T cell receptor beta chains given below trace back to one sample, sequenced in a study of OX40 agonist ivuxolimab in advanced cancers. This table comes from immunoSEQ multiplex PCR, and its TCRdb copy is limited to in-frame clones, with some not included. Here the sample spans around 84,000 clones, around 80% being singletons. The sample here was CD4+ or CD8+ T cells sorted from blood, taken in a trial of the OX40 agonist ivuxolimab. All receptors come from an adult with an advanced solid tumor such as melanoma, head and neck, liver or kidney cancer.

The rearrangement joins TRBV7-9 to TRBJ2-7, with 10 bases matching TRBD1. This CDR3 has 15 amino acids. V shed 5 bases, J shed 7 bases, and the junction held 11 bases outside the gene matches. The germline V gene has CDR1 SEHNR and CDR2 FQNEAQ (reference sequence). As DNA, the CDR3 is TGTGCCAGCAGCGACCGGGACAGGGGATCTTGGGAGCAGTACTTC. Its translation is CASSDRDRGSWEQYF.

This clone was recorded only once. V is TRBV7-2 and J is TRBJ2-6; D gene uncertain. V dropped 1 base and J dropped 0 bases, with 10 bases sitting between them. Germline V CDR1 and CDR2: SGHTA, FQGNSA. This CDR3 spans 17 amino acids. The CDR3 sequence is CASSLEGRSSGANVLTF. The DNA for the CDR3 is TGTGCCAGCAGCTTAGAGGGCCGGAGCTCTGGGGCCAACGTCCTGACTTTC.

The rearrangement uses TRBV30 and TRBJ1-4; TRBD1 might be the D (5 bases). Germline V gene sequence: CDR1 GTSNPN, CDR2 SVGIG (reference sequence). V was pared by 2 bases and J by 8 bases, with 18 bases between. This CDR3 spans 15 amino acids. The CDR3 reads CAWSNRGSLGEKLFF. For the CDR3, the DNA is TGTGCCTGGAGTAATAGGGGAAGTCTTGGCGAAAAACTGTTTTTT.

This chain connects TRBV19 to TRBJ2-2; D not certain. Germline V gene data show CDR1 as LNHDA and CDR2 as SQIVND (reference sequence). V dropped 7 bases and J dropped 6 bases, with 6 bases sitting between them. The CDR3 is made up of 11 amino acids. The CDR3, as DNA: TGTGCCAGTATTGGGGCCGGGGAGCTGTTTTTT. It codes for CASIGAGELFF.

In the case of this clone: At one of its ends the junction is not consistent with the germline gene, which may arise from a read error. This CDR3 is CASSPGVGSPTF. CDR3 nucleotides: TGTGCTAGCAGCCCAGGGGTTGGGTCCCCTACTTTT. The gene calls are TRBV7-7 and TRBJ2-3; D possibly corresponds to TRBD1 (6 bases). The CDR3 has 12 amino acids. Germline assignment: CDR1 SSHAT and CDR2 FNYEAQ (reference sequence).

The rearrangement links TRBV4-1 to TRBJ1-4; D not certain. CDR1 and CDR2 (germline): MGHRA, YSYEKL. Trimming shortened V by 0 bases and J by 8 bases, and 19 bases separated the two germline ends. The CDR3 covers 17 residues. CDR3 in DNA: TGCGCCAGCAGCCAAGATCTATTAGGGCAGTATGGGGAAAAACTGTTTTTT. Protein product: CASSQDLLGQYGEKLFF.

This clone showed up just a few times. The junction differs from germline at one of its ends, possibly a read error. This chain joins TRBV5-1 and TRBJ2-2, with no clear D. The CDR3 has 13 residues. Germline V CDR1 and CDR2: SGHRS, YFSETQ. Here the CDR3 DNA reads TGCGCCAGCAGCTTGGGGAACGCCGGGGAGCTGTTTTTT. Protein sequence: CASSLGNAGELFF.

The CDR3 loop reads CASSLLIGQPQHF. The CDR3 nucleotides are TGTGCCAGCAGCTTACTAATAGGGCAGCCCCAGCATTTT. The chain carries TRBV7-2 and TRBJ1-5; no definite D call. CDR3 length equals 13 residues. Trimming took off 2 bases at V and 7 bases at J, with 9 bases between the two ends. Germline assignment: CDR1 SGHTA and CDR2 FQGNSA.

The genes are TRBV2 and TRBJ2-1, with unresolved D. Between the trimmed V and J ends, which lost 5 bases and 11 bases, there was a span of 10 bases. CDR1 and CDR2 from the germline V gene are SNHLY and FYNNEI. CDR3 length: 11 amino acids. CDR3 region: CASSPFAQQFF. In DNA, the CDR3 is TGTGCCAGCAGTCCATTCGCACAGCAGTTCTTC.

V and J are TRBV19 and TRBJ2-1; TRBD2 is a possible D gene (6 bases). This CDR3 comprises 15 residues. Germline V gene sequence: CDR1 LNHDA, CDR2 SQIVND (reference sequence). V shed 6 bases and J shed 9 bases, with 21 bases lying between them. The CDR3 region has the DNA TGTGCCAGTAGATCCGGGAGTCAGGGTAGGGGTGAGCAGTTCTTC. This translates into CASRSGSQGRGEQFF.

V is TRBV11-2 and J is TRBJ2-7; TRBD2 matches 9 bases. The trim removed 0 bases at V and 2 bases at J, leaving 2 bases unmatched. Germline values: CDR1 SGHAT, CDR2 FQNNGV. This CDR3 contains 15 residues. The CDR3 DNA follows: TGTGCCAGCAGCTTAGATGCTAGCGGGACCTACGAGCAGTACTTC. It translates to CASSLDASGTYEQYF. Looking up the rest from reference TRBV11-2 and TRBJ2-7 gives the full variable domain: EAGVAQSPRYKIIEKRQSVAFWCNPISGHATLYWYQQILGQGPKLLIQFQNNGVVDDSQLPKDRFSAERLKGVDSTLKIQPAKLEDSAVYLCASSLDASGTYEQYFGPGTRLTVT.

The CDR3 DNA follows: TGTGCCAGCAGTCTTAGAAATGAGCAGTTCTTC. It translates to CASSLRNEQFF. The chain uses TRBV28 and TRBJ2-1, with D unclear. Trimming removed 5 bases at V and 7 bases at J, with 6 bases between. This CDR3 is 11 amino acids long. From germline, CDR1 is MDHEN and CDR2 SYDVKM.

The V gene is TRBV2, the J gene TRBJ2-5; 11 nucleotides agree with TRBD1. After removal of 6 bases from V and 5 bases from J, the junction contained 2 bases not matched to a gene. Germline V CDR1 and CDR2: SNHLY, FYNNEI. The CDR3 consists of 13 residues. Written as DNA, the CDR3 is TGTGCCAGCAGCCGGACAGGGGGCGAGACCCAGTACTTC. It yields the protein CASSRTGGETQYF.

In DNA form, the CDR3 reads TGCAGGGTCCGATTGGGCACTGAAGCTTTCTTT. As protein: CRVRLGTEAFF. The rearrangement links TRBV20-1 to TRBJ1-1, with D unresolved. The CDR3 totals 11 residues. Germline loops: CDR1 DFQATT, CDR2 SNEGSKA (reference sequence).

This clone was seen more than once but under ten times. V gene TRBV30 combines with J gene TRBJ1-1, with TRBD1 matching 7 bases. The V gene's germline CDR1 is GTSNPN and CDR2 SVGIG (reference sequence). The CDR3 spans 13 residues. V trimming: 2 bases; J trimming: 4 bases; junction bases outside the gene matches: 4. The CDR3 here is CAWSRTGGTEAFF. CDR3 in DNA: TGTGCCTGGAGTCGGACAGGAGGCACTGAAGCTTTCTTT.

The chain links TRBV6-5 to TRBJ1-5, with D maybe TRBD1 (5 bases). CDR3 length equals 14 residues. Between the trimmed V and J ends, which lost 5 bases and 3 bases, there was a span of 11 bases. Germline V gives CDR1 MNHEY, CDR2 SVGAGI. The CDR3 DNA follows: TGTGCCAGCAGTAAACCGGGGGACAATCAGCCCCAGCATTTT. Protein product: CASSKPGDNQPQHF.

This clone occurred once. CDR3 in amino acids: CASSLDLPRTDTQYF. CDR3 DNA sequence: TGTGCCAGCAGCTTAGATCTCCCGAGGACAGATACGCAGTATTTT. V and J are TRBV7-2 and TRBJ2-3; D is unresolved. Germline loops: CDR1 SGHTA, CDR2 FQGNSA. The CDR3 contains 15 residues. V was pared by 1 base and J by 3 bases, with 11 bases between.

V and J are TRBV18 and TRBJ2-6, with a weak D call TRBD1 (6 bases). This CDR3 has 15 residues. CDR1 and CDR2 from the germline V gene are KGHSH and LQKENI. V shed 6 bases and J shed 2 bases, with 11 bases lying between them. The CDR3 DNA sequence: TGTGCCAGCTCCCTCCAGGGGACTGGGGCCAACGTCCTGACTTTC. Its protein product is CASSLQGTGANVLTF.

This chain links TRBV15 with TRBJ2-3, with D perhaps matching TRBD1 (6 bases). The germline V gene encodes CDR1 LNHNV and CDR2 YYDKDF (reference sequence). The CDR3 is 14 residues long. Trimming took off 0 bases at V and 3 bases at J, with 7 bases between the two ends. The CDR3: CATSRDRGTDTQYF. The CDR3 nucleotides are TGTGCCACCAGCAGAGACAGGGGTACAGATACGCAGTATTTT.

This clone occurred once. The chain couples TRBV2 to TRBJ2-2; D unclear. Germline V CDR1 and CDR2: SNHLY, FYNNEI. Trimming stripped 7 bases from V and 4 bases from J, with 16 bases between. CDR3 length: 15 amino acids. CDR3 amino acids: CASKSLQTSTGELFF. The CDR3 DNA is TGTGCCAGCAAATCTCTCCAAACGAGCACCGGGGAGCTGTTTTTT.

J is TRBJ1-2 and V is TRBV6-5; D is unclear. The length of the CDR3 is 14 residues. Germline V lookup: CDR1 MNHEY, CDR2 SVGAGI. Trimming removed 0 bases from V and 4 bases from J, with 9 bases in between. CDR3 sequence (DNA): TGTGCCAGCAGTTACTCGGGCAGATCCTATGGCTACACCTTC. This translates into CASSYSGRSYGYTF.

The chain combines TRBV6-5 with TRBJ2-7, with 8 bases matching TRBD1. The CDR3 has 14 amino acids. Germline CDR1 reads MNHEY; CDR2 reads SVGAGI. The V gene end was trimmed by 5 bases and the J gene end by 2 bases; junction bases not matched to a gene: 5. DNA for the CDR3: TGTGCCAGCAGTATGGACAGGGTAGCCTACGAGCAGTACTTC. This sequence encodes CASSMDRVAYEQYF.